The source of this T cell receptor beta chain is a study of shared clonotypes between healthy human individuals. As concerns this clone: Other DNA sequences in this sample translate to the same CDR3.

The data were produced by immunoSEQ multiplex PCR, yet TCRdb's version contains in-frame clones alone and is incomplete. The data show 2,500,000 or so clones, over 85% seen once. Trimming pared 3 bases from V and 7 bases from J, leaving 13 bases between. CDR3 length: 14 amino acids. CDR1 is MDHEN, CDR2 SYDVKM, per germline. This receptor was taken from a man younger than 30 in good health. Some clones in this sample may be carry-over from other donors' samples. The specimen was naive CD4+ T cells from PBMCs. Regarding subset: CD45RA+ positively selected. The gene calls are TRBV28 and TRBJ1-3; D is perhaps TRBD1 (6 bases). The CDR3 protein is CASSFRGPGNTIYF. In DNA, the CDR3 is TGTGCCAGCAGTTTCAGGGGTCCCGGGAACACCATATATTTT.